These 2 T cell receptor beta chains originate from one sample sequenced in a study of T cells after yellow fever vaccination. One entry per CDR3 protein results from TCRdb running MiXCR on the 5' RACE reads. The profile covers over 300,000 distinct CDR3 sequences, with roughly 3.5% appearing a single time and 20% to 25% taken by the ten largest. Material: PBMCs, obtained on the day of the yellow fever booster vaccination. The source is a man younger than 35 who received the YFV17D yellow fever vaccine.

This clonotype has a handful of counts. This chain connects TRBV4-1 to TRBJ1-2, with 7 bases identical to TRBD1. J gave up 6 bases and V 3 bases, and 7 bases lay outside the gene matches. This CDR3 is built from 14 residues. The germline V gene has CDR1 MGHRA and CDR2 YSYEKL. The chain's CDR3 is CASSQPSRGNGYTF. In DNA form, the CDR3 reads TGCGCCAGCAGCCAGCCAAGCAGGGGGAATGGCTACACCTTC.

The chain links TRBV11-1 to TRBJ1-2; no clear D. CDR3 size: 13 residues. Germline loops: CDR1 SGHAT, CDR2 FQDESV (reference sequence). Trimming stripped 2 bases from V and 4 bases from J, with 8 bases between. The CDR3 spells CASSLQDVYGYTF. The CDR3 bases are TGTGCCAGCAGCTTACAGGACGTCTATGGCTACACCTTC. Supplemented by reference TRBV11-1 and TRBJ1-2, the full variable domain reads EAEVAQSPRYKITEKSQAVAFWCDPISGHATLYWYRQILGQGPELLVQFQDESVVDDSQLPKDRFSAERLKGVDSTLKIQPAELGDSAMYLCASSLQDVYGYTFGSGTRLTVV.